This TCR beta chain was identified during a study of post-analysis software for immune sequencing data. At the level of the study: Courses of disease covered relapsing-remitting, secondary progressive and progressive-relapsing multiple sclerosis.

Regarding the study as a whole: Pronounced co-clustering by F measure was evident among identically batched samples. Patients carried five TRBV segments more frequently than controls did, and TRBV5-6, TRBV5-1 and TRBV20-1 were among them. In multiple sclerosis, normalized Chao1 diversity was significantly below that of controls.

The CDR3 spans 15 residues. The V gene lost 4 bases and the J gene lost 1 base, with 13 bases spanning the gap. Germline CDR1 SGHTA, CDR2 FQGNSA. Details on this clonotype: Its target is unknown.

The TCR beta cDNA libraries contained unique molecular identifiers. Researchers reported roughly 0.5 million cDNA molecules coming from approximately 0.95 to 9.8 million T cells. In TCRdb, the PCR reads were re-called with MiXCR into one record per CDR3 protein. The table includes hundreds of thousands of distinct CDR3 sequences, around 27% detected once. The sequence derives from a girl aged 5-17 years with multiple sclerosis. Sequenced material: blood. This chain connects TRBV7-2 to TRBJ1-1, with D tentatively TRBD1 (6 bases). CDR3 sequence: CASSSQTGGNTEAFF. In DNA, the CDR3 is TGTGCCAGCAGCTCCCAGACAGGAGGGAACACTGAAGCTTTCTTT.